Below are 23 T cell receptor beta chains sequenced from a single sample in a study of siplizumab effects on memory and regulatory T cells. Using immunoSEQ multiplex PCR, the repertoire was profiled, and TCRdb retains in-frame clones only, with some absent. The table lists over 95,000 clones, 90% to 95% of them singletons, with around 0.16% in the top ten. The specimen sequenced was non-Treg CD4+ T cells sorted from blood. These receptor sequences come from a human donor in good health.

The gene calls are TRBV21-1 and TRBJ2-3; the DNA was not compared with TRBD2, the D call given in the table. TRBV21-1 is recorded as a pseudogene. The CDR3 sequence is 16 residues long. The CDR3, as DNA: TGTGCCAGCCCCCAGGAGCGGGGGGGAAGCACAGATACGCAGTATTTT. Its protein is CASPQERGGSTDTQYF.

The CDR3 DNA reads TGCGCCAGCAGCGGAACTAGCGGGGACACCGGGGAGCTGTTTTTT. Residues: CASSGTSGDTGELFF. The genes are TRBV5-1 and TRBJ2-2, with TRBD2 matching over 10 bases. J was trimmed by 3 bases and V by 4 bases; bases with no gene match: 3. CDR3 length equals 15 residues. Per the germline V gene, CDR1 is SGHRS and CDR2 is YFSETQ. The whole variable domain, remainder taken from reference TRBV5-1 and TRBJ2-2, is KAGVTQTPRYLIKTRGQQVTLSCSPISGHRSVSWYQQTPGQGLQFLFEYFSETQRNKGNFPGRFSGRQFSNSRSEMNVSTLELGDSALYLCASSGTSGDTGELFFGEGSRLTVL.

This clone was found once. V gene TRBV7-7 combines with J gene TRBJ2-2; 10 nucleotides line up with TRBD1. Per germline, CDR1 SSHAT and CDR2 FNYEAQ (reference sequence). The CDR3 length is 16 residues. J was trimmed by 4 bases and V by 1 base; bases with no gene match: 3. This CDR3 reads CASSLGQGAITGELFF. CDR3 DNA: TGTGCCAGCAGCTTAGGACAGGGGGCAATCACCGGGGAGCTGTTTTTT.

The chain combines TRBV27 with TRBJ1-2; D not resolved. The CDR3 has 14 amino acids. V lost 7 bases and J lost 2, with 14 bases in between. The germline V gene encodes CDR1 MNHEY and CDR2 SMNVEV (reference sequence). The CDR3 nucleotides are TGTGCCAGCAAGGTCGAGAACGGAAACTATGGCTACACCTTC. Translated: CASKVENGNYGYTF.

This chain links TRBV6-5 with TRBJ1-6, with D possibly TRBD1 on 6 matching bases. The germline gives CDR1 MNHEY, CDR2 SVGAGI. Trimming left V 7 bases short and J 7 bases short, with 11 bases between. The CDR3 is 13 amino acids. The CDR3 spells CASMVQGNSPLHF. For the CDR3, the DNA is TGTGCCAGCATGGTCCAGGGGAATTCACCCCTCCACTTT.

The gene calls are TRBV15 and TRBJ1-6; no firm D call. The CDR3 is 15 residues long. Trimming removed 1 base from V and 9 bases from J, with 13 bases in between. Germline CDR1 LNHNV, CDR2 YYDKDF (reference sequence). In DNA form, the CDR3 reads TGTGCCACCAGCAGAGGAGGTGCAGCCCTTTCACCCCTCCACTTT. Amino acids: CATSRGGAALSPLHF. The variable domain in full, with the rest retrieved from reference TRBV15 and TRBJ1-6, is DAMVIQNPRYQVTQFGKPVTLSCSQTLNHNVMYWYQQKSSQAPKLLFHYYDKDFNNEADTPDNFQSRRPNTSFCFLDIRSPGLGDTAMYLCATSRGGAALSPLHFGNGTRLTVT.

The chain couples TRBV5-1 to TRBJ2-7; TRBD2 matches 8 bases. The CDR3 covers 19 residues. The germline V gene has CDR1 SGHRS and CDR2 YFSETQ. V shed 2 bases, J shed 0 bases, and the junction held 16 bases outside the gene matches. CDR3 amino acids: CASSFPLVGLGTSSYEQYF. Here the CDR3 DNA reads TGCGCCAGCAGCTTCCCCTTAGTAGGTTTGGGGACTAGCTCCTACGAGCAGTACTTC.

CDR3 region: CASSEDGWSYEQYF. CDR3 sequence (DNA): TGTGCCAGCAGTGAAGATGGCTGGTCCTACGAGCAGTACTTC. The J gene is TRBJ2-7, the V gene TRBV2; D ambiguous. From germline, CDR1 is SNHLY and CDR2 FYNNEI. This CDR3 has 14 residues. Trimming removed 1 base from V and 1 base from J, with 8 bases in between.

Here the CDR3 DNA reads TGTGCCAGCAGTTACGCACTGAAGGGGGCTTTCTTT. Translating it yields CASSYALKGAFF. The chain uses TRBV6-6 and TRBJ1-1; D may be TRBD1 (5 bases). From germline, CDR1 is MNHNY and CDR2 SVGAGI (reference sequence). The length of the CDR3 is 12 residues. Deletions cut 2 bases from V and 11 bases from J, with 12 bases between.

The rearrangement uses TRBV5-1 and TRBJ1-1; D unclear. Trimming removed 4 bases from V and 6 bases from J, with 10 bases in between. This CDR3 is 12 amino acids long. CDR1 and CDR2 from the germline V gene are SGHRS and YFSETQ. The CDR3 loop reads CASSRVQAEAFF. CDR3 DNA: TGCGCCAGCAGCCGGGTCCAGGCTGAAGCTTTCTTT.

The rearrangement uses TRBV7-6 and TRBJ2-7, with 9 bases that match TRBD1. The germline V gene encodes CDR1 SGHVS and CDR2 FNYEAQ. The CDR3 sequence is 16 residues long. J lost 4 bases, V lost 1 base, and 8 bases had no gene match. CDR3 nucleotide sequence: TGTGCCAGCAGCTTAGTCCCCGGGACAGGGACGTACGAGCAGTACTTC. Translated, it gives CASSLVPGTGTYEQYF. Complete variable domain (other parts from reference TRBV7-6 and TRBJ2-7): GAGVSQSPRYKVTKRGQDVALRCDPISGHVSLYWYRQALGQGPEFLTYFNYEAQQDKSGLPNDRFSAERPEGSISTLTIQRTEQRDSAMYRCASSLVPGTGTYEQYFGPGTRLTVT.

The genes are TRBV11-2 and TRBJ2-7; D call uncertain. CDR1 is SGHAT, CDR2 FQNNGV, per germline. The CDR3 spans 16 residues. V lost 3 bases and J lost 3, with 18 bases in between. This chain's CDR3 is CASSFRPSAGVYEQYF. The CDR3 nucleotides are TGTGCCAGCAGCTTCAGACCTTCGGCAGGAGTCTACGAGCAGTACTTC.

The chain uses TRBV2 and TRBJ1-1; the D is unclear. Per germline, CDR1 SNHLY and CDR2 FYNNEI. The ends were cut back, 5 bases at V and 11 bases at J, with 9 bases in the middle. The CDR3 has 10 amino acids. This CDR3 reads CASSQTTAFF. The CDR3 region has the DNA TGTGCCAGCAGTCAGACAACGGCTTTCTTT.

In DNA form, the CDR3 reads TGCGCCAGCAGGCTCGGACAGGGGGCCCACGAGCAGTACTTC. Residues: CASRLGQGAHEQYF. This chain connects TRBV5-1 to TRBJ2-7; 11 bases map to TRBD1. Germline lookup yields CDR1 SGHRS and CDR2 YFSETQ. The CDR3 is 14 residues long. V lost 5 bases to trimming and J lost 5 bases; unmatched junction nucleotides: 6.

The chain has TRBV28 and TRBJ1-3, with a weak D call TRBD1 (6 bases). V lost 10 bases and J lost 4, with 26 bases in between. Germline CDR1 is MDHEN and CDR2 is SYDVKM. The CDR3 is made up of 17 amino acids. The CDR3 here is CATERGSKLSTGNTIYF. In nucleotides, the CDR3 is TGTGCCACCGAGAGGGGGTCCAAACTTTCGACGGGAAACACCATATATTTT. The full variable domain, in which reference TRBV28 and TRBJ1-3 provide the parts outside the CDR3, is DVKVTQSSRYLVKRTGEKVFLECVQDMDHENMFWYRQDPGLGLRLIYFSYDVKMKEKGDIPEGYSVSREKKERFSLILESASTNQTSMYLCATERGSKLSTGNTIYFGEGSWLTVV.

This clone appeared a few times. The V call is TRBV12-5, the J call TRBJ1-1; D ambiguous. The CDR3 extends over 13 amino acids. Germline V gene sequence: CDR1 LGHNT, CDR2 FRNRAP. The V gene lost 4 bases and the J gene lost 3 bases, with 9 bases spanning the gap. The CDR3 region is CASGSGVDTEAFF. For the CDR3, the DNA is TGTGCTAGTGGTTCTGGGGTGGACACTGAAGCTTTCTTT.

V usage is TRBV6-1 and J usage is TRBJ1-1; 8 bases are a match to TRBD1. The CDR3 runs 15 residues. The V gene's germline CDR1 is MNHNS and CDR2 SASEGT. The ends lost 6 bases at V and 8 bases at J; junction bases unmatched: 14. The CDR3 region has the DNA TGTGCCAGCAGGGGGGCAGGGGGCACGATACACGAAGCTTTCTTT. Its translation is CASRGAGGTIHEAFF.

J is TRBJ2-5 and V is TRBV7-2; D gene uncertain. The CDR3 has 13 residues. Germline V gives CDR1 SGHTA, CDR2 FQGNSA. Trimming left V 1 base short and J 1 base short, with 4 bases between. CDR3 nucleotide sequence: TGTGCCAGCAGCTTAGACCCCCAAGAGACCCAGTACTTC. Amino acids: CASSLDPQETQYF. The full variable domain, completed using reference TRBV7-2 and TRBJ2-5, is GAGVSQSPSNKVTEKGKDVELRCDPISGHTALYWYRQSLGQGLEFLIYFQGNSAPDKSGLPSDRFSAERTGGSVSTLTIQRTQQEDSAVYLCASSLDPQETQYFGPGTRLLVL.

The CDR3, as DNA: TGTGCCAGCATAGTTAGGGATACGCAGTATTTT. Protein sequence: CASIVRDTQYF. The chain employs TRBV2 and TRBJ2-3; no clear D. V was clipped by 7 bases and J by 6 bases, with 8 bases between them. The CDR3 extends over 11 amino acids. Germline CDR1 and CDR2: SNHLY and FYNNEI. Based on the CDR3 plus reference TRBV2 and TRBJ2-3, the full variable domain is EPEVTQTPSHQVTQMGQEVILRCVPISNHLYFYWYRQILGQKVEFLVSFYNNEISEKSEIFDDQFSVERPDGSNFTLKIRSTKLEDSAMYFCASIVRDTQYFGPGTRLTVL.

This rearrangement joins TRBV20-1 to TRBJ1-2; 8 bases map to TRBD1. Germline V gene data show CDR1 as DFQATT and CDR2 as SNEGSKA (reference sequence). Unmatched junction bases numbered 1, after V lost 2 bases and J lost 8 bases. The CDR3 has 11 residues. The CDR3 DNA reads as TGCAGTGCTAGAAGGACAGGGGGCTACACCTTC. Protein sequence: CSARRTGGYTF.

The chain is built from TRBV25-1 and TRBJ2-5; 9 positions agree with TRBD2. The CDR3 has 16 amino acids. From germline, CDR1 is MGHDK and CDR2 SYGVNS. With V trimmed by 6 bases and J by 3 bases, 11 bases remained unmatched. The CDR3: CASRPSERGAKETQYF. CDR3 in DNA: TGTGCCAGCAGGCCCTCCGAGCGGGGGGCTAAAGAGACCCAGTACTTC.

The chain is built from TRBV30 and TRBJ2-3; no firm D call. The CDR3 consists of 13 residues. Germline assignment: CDR1 GTSNPN and CDR2 SVGIG (reference sequence). V gave up 7 bases and J gave up 0 bases, with 11 bases separating them. CDR3 coding DNA: TGTGCCTCCACGACTCGAAGCACAGATACGCAGTATTTT. Protein: CASTTRSTDTQYF.

The gene calls are TRBV2 and TRBJ1-2; D may be TRBD1 (6 bases). The V gene lost 5 bases and the J gene lost 1 base, with 8 bases spanning the gap. CDR1 and CDR2 (germline): SNHLY, FYNNEI. This CDR3 comprises 13 residues. The CDR3 sequence is CASSRTDNYGYTF. CDR3 nucleotide sequence: TGTGCCAGCAGTCGGACAGATAACTATGGCTACACCTTC.